One T cell receptor beta chain is described in this entry. Antigen: not known. The data originate from a study of cytomegalovirus exposure and HLA in healthy donors. All donors participated as healthy donors of bone marrow. There were likely unrecorded immune exposures, though donors were nominally healthy when sampled. Study conclusions and caveats: Available immune exposure information was restricted to CMV serostatus only. According to an earlier analysis, most TCR beta V segments yielded productive rearrangements about 90% or about 30% of the time.

The CDR3 extends over 14 amino acids. With 4 bases removed from V and 0 bases from J, the gap between germline ends came to 9 bases. CDR1 and CDR2 (germline): SGHTS, YDEGEE. PCR amplification relied on 60 Vbeta primers (plus 13 Jbeta primers). Sequencing was performed with immunoSEQ multiplex PCR; in TCRdb, only in-frame clones are kept and a portion is missing. Of around 240,000 clones in the sample, about four fifths were seen once. Material for sequencing was PBMCs. This chain uses TRBV5-8 with TRBJ2-3; D is perhaps TRBD2 (6 bases). This TCR came from a woman in her thirties or forties in good health and CMV-seropositive. The CDR3 region has the DNA TGTGCCAGCAGCCCGGGGACTAGCACAGATACGCAGTATTTT. This encodes CASSPGTSTDTQYF.